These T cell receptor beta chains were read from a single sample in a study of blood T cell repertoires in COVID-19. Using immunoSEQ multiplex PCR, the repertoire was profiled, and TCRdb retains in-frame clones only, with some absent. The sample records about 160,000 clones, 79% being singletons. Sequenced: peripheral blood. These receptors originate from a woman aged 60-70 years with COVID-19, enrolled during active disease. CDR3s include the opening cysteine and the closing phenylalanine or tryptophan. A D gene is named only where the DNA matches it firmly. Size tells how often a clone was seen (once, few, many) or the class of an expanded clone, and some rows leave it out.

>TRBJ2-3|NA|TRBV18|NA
TGTGCCAGCTCACCATCAGACAGAGATACGCAGTATTTT
CASSPSDRDTQYF
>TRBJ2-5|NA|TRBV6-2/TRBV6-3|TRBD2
TGTGCCAGCAGTTACTCGACTAGCGGGGGGGAGACCCAGTACTTC
CASSYSTSGGETQYF
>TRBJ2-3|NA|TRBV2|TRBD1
TGTGCCAGCAGTGCGGACAGGCCTAGCACAGATACGCAGTATTTT
CASSADRPSTDTQYF
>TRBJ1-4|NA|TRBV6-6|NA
TGTGCCAGCAGGAGCCACAGGGTTGCAACTAATGAAAAACTGTTTTTT
CASRSHRVATNEKLFF
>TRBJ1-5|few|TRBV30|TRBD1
TGTGCCTGGAGTGTATTTGGGACAGTCAATCAGCCCCAGCATTTT
CAWSVFGTVNQPQHF
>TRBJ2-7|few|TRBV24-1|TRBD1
TGTGCCACCTCATCGGGACAGGGTTCCTACGAGCAGTACTTC
CATSSGQGSYEQYF
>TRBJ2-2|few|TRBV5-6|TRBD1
TGTGCCAGCAGCTTCCGGGACAGGGGGCGCACCGGGGAGCTGTTTTTT
CASSFRDRGRTGELFF
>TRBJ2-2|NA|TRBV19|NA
TGTGCCAGTAGTAACCAATGGGGGGCCGGGGAGCTGTTTTTT
CASSNQWGAGELFF
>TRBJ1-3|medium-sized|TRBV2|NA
TGTGCCAGCAGTCAAACAGTGGTTCCTGGAAACACCATATATTTT
CASSQTVVPGNTIYF
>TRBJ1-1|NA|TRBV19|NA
TGTGCCAGTAGTATACGAGGAACCGAAGCTTTCTTT
CASSIRGTEAFF
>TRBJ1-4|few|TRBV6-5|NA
TGTGCCAGCAGTTCGGGACTAGCTAATGAAAAACTGTTTTTT
CASSSGLANEKLFF
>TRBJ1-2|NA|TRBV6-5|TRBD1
TGTGCCAGCAGTTACCTCGGGACAGGGGGTGCTTACGGCTACACCTTC
CASSYLGTGGAYGYTF
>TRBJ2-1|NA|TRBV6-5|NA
TGTGCCAGCTCTGCGTCGAGCTCCTACAATGAGCAGTTCTTC
CASSASSSYNEQFF
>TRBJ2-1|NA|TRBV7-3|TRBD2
TGTGCCAGCAGGGGACTAGGGCCTGGGGATGAGCAGTTCTTC
CASRGLGPGDEQFF
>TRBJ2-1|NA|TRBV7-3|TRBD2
TGTGCCAGCAGCCCAAGGGGCGGGGGGGCCGTGTATGAGCAGTTCTTC
CASSPRGGGAVYEQFF
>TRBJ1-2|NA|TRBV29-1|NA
TGCAGCGTTGAAAGGGGGTATGGCTACACCTTC
CSVERGYGYTF
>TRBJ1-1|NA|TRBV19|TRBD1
TGTGCCAGTAGTCTGGGACAGGGGAGGACTGAAGCTTTCTTT
CASSLGQGRTEAFF
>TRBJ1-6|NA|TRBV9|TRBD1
TGTGCCAGCAGCGGCCGGGACAGTAATAATTCACCCCTCCACTTT
CASSGRDSNNSPLHF
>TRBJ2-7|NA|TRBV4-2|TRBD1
TGTGCCAGCAGATCCGGGACAGGGGTCGGTGAGCAGTACTTC
CASRSGTGVGEQYF
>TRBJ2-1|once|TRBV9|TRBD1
TGTGCCAGCAGCGCTTCGACAGGGAGATACTACAATGAGCAGTTCTTC
CASSASTGRYYNEQFF
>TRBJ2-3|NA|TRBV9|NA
TGTGCCAGCAGCGTAGCTGCAGGGCGCACAGATACGCAGTATTTT
CASSVAAGRTDTQYF
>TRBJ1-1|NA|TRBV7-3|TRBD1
TGTGCCAGCAGCTTAATCGCGGGACAGGGAACTGAAGCTTTCTTT
CASSLIAGQGTEAFF
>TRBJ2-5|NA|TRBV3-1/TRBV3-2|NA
TGTGCCAGCAGCCAGGGGAGGAAGGAGACCCAGTACTTC
CASSQGRKETQYF
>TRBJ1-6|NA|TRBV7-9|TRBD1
TGTGCCAGCAGCTTAGGGGACAGGGGTTTGTCACCCCTCCACTTT
CASSLGDRGLSPLHF
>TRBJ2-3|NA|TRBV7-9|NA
TGTGCCAGCAGCGACCCCGGGACAAGCACAGATACGCAGTATTTT
CASSDPGTSTDTQYF
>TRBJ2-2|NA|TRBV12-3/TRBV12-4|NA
TGTGCCAGCAGTTTAGCTCGGGGCGGGGAGCTGTTTTTT
CASSLARGGELFF
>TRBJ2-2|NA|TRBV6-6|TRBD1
TGTGCCAGCAGTCATTCCGGGACAGGCTCATCGTGGGGCACCGGGGAGCTGTTTTTT
CASSHSGTGSSWGTGELFF
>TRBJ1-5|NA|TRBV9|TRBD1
TGTGCCAGCAGCTCCACAGGGGGTAGACAGCCCCAGCATTTT
CASSSTGGRQPQHF
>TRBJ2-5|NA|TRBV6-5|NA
TGTGCCAGCAGTTCCTCCGGGACTCCCCAAGAGACCCAGTACTTC
CASSSSGTPQETQYF
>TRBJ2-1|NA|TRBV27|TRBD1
TGTGCCAGCAGTTCCCAGGGGGCCCCCCACAATGAGCAGTTCTTC
CASSSQGAPHNEQFF
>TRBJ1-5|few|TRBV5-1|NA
TGCGCCAGCAGCGTTGACAGTTATAGCAATCAGCCCCAGCATTTT
CASSVDSYSNQPQHF
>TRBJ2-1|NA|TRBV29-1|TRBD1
TGCAGCGTTGAAAGAGCAGGGGGCTCCTACAATGAGCAGTTCTTC
CSVERAGGSYNEQFF
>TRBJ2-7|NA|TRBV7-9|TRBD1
TGTGCCAGCAGCTACGGGACAGGGGGCGCGAAAAGATACGAGCAGTACTTC
CASSYGTGGAKRYEQYF
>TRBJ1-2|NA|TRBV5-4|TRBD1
TGTGCCAGCAGCTTCGGGACAGCCAACTATGGCTACACCTTC
CASSFGTANYGYTF
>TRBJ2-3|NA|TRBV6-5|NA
TGTGCCAGCACACCTTATGTGGGAGCAGATACGCAGTATTTT
CASTPYVGADTQYF
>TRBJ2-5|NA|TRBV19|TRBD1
TGTGCCAGTAGTCAGGGGGCATGGGAGACCCAGTACTTC
CASSQGAWETQYF
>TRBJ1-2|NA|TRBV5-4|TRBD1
TGTGCCAGCAGCTTGGAACCGTTCAAGGGGGCTAGCTATGGCTACACCTTC
CASSLEPFKGASYGYTF